The 19 T cell receptor beta chains below all came from one sample that was sequenced in a study of beta chain features in type 1 diabetes. Study-wide results and limits: In every one of the four CD4+ subsets, TCRB CDR3s were moderately but significantly shorter in Type 1 diabetes patients.

These receptors have no identified antigens. Expressed TCRB transcripts were sequenced because the isolated RNA had all been reverse transcribed beforehand. TCRdb's table, derived via immunoSEQ multiplex PCR, lists solely in-frame clones and lacks some. The sample includes over 650,000 clones, more than 12% of them seen just once. Sequenced sample: naive CD4+ T cells from blood. These receptors were collected from a man aged 18 to 30 with type 1 diabetes.

This clone appeared a few times. The CDR3 protein is CASSVAAGSYKETQYF. The CDR3 DNA reads TGTGCCAGCAGCGTAGCAGCGGGGTCGTATAAAGAGACCCAGTACTTC. This chain joins TRBV9 and TRBJ2-5, with 7 bases aligning to TRBD2. Per germline, CDR1 SGDLS and CDR2 YYNGEE. Trimming cost V 0 bases and J 3 bases; bases outside gene matches: 8. The CDR3 runs 16 residues.

This clone occurred a few times. This chain links TRBV18 with TRBJ2-1; 13 positions match TRBD2. The CDR3 loop spans 17 amino acids. Germline V gives CDR1 KGHSH, CDR2 LQKENI. V was pared by 1 base and J by 6 bases, with 6 bases of the junction left unmatched. Here the CDR3 DNA reads TGTGCCAGCTCACCACTCGGACTAGCGGGAGCTAGCAATGAGCAGTTCTTC. Translation gives CASSPLGLAGASNEQFF.

This clone was observed a handful of times. The chain joins TRBV5-1 to TRBJ1-4, with 7 bases identical to TRBD1. The J segment lost 14 bases and the V segment lost 2 bases, leaving 6 bases of the junction unmatched. The CDR3 contains 12 residues. The germline V gene encodes CDR1 SGHRS and CDR2 YFSETQ. The CDR3, as DNA: TGCGCCAGCAGCTTTACAGGGGAAGAGCTGTTTTTT. Protein sequence: CASSFTGEELFF.

The chain uses TRBV28 and TRBJ1-6; D might be TRBD1 (6 bases). In germline, CDR1 is MDHEN, CDR2 SYDVKM. CDR3 size: 16 residues. V was clipped by 4 bases and J by 12 bases, with 22 bases between them. The CDR3 spells CASSSGQLAGLLPLHF. The CDR3 DNA follows: TGTGCCAGCAGTTCCGGACAGCTTGCCGGCCTTTTACCCCTCCACTTT.

This clone appeared a few times. Other DNA sequences within the sample encode an identical CDR3. The chain employs TRBV30 and TRBJ1-4; D not resolved. V shed 0 bases and J shed 7 bases, with 12 bases lying between them. The CDR3 length is 14 residues. Germline values: CDR1 GTSNPN, CDR2 SVGIG (reference sequence). This CDR3 reads CAWSVSVGGEKLFF. As DNA, the CDR3 is TGTGCCTGGAGTGTTTCGGTAGGAGGTGAAAAACTGTTTTTT.

The table lists this clone with a few counts. The genes are TRBV7-2 and TRBJ2-7; D is undetermined. The CDR3 totals 15 residues. The germline CDR1 and CDR2 sequences are SGHTA and FQGNSA. V was trimmed by 4 bases and J by 0 bases, leaving 13 bases between them. CDR3 region: CASSSMVLGSYEQYF. The CDR3 DNA follows: TGTGCCAGCAGCTCGATGGTCCTGGGCTCCTACGAGCAGTACTTC. The full variable domain, with the rest looked up from reference TRBV7-2 and TRBJ2-7, is GAGVSQSPSNKVTEKGKDVELRCDPISGHTALYWYRQSLGQGLEFLIYFQGNSAPDKSGLPSDRFSAERTGGSVSTLTIQRTQQEDSAVYLCASSSMVLGSYEQYFGPGTRLTVT.

This chain joins TRBV6-6 and TRBJ2-1, with D unclear. This CDR3 spans 15 amino acids. Germline assignment: CDR1 MNHNY and CDR2 SVGAGI (reference sequence). V gave up 7 bases and J gave up 9 bases, with 22 bases separating them. CDR3 sequence reads: CASTLAPLLRGEQFF. CDR3 DNA: TGTGCCAGCACCTTGGCTCCTTTACTACGAGGTGAGCAGTTCTTC.

This clone has a handful of counts. The chain carries TRBV7-2 and TRBJ2-6; possibly TRBD1 or TRBD2 for D (6 bases each). Germline CDR1 and CDR2: SGHTA and FQGNSA. The CDR3 length is 15 residues. The V and J ends lost 2 bases and 7 bases respectively, with 12 bases between them. The DNA for the CDR3 is TGTGCCAGCAGCTTACGGGGGCTAGCTGCCAACGTCCTGACTTTC. Translated: CASSLRGLAANVLTF. The whole variable domain, filled in from reference TRBV7-2 and TRBJ2-6, reads GAGVSQSPSNKVTEKGKDVELRCDPISGHTALYWYRQSLGQGLEFLIYFQGNSAPDKSGLPSDRFSAERTGGSVSTLTIQRTQQEDSAVYLCASSLRGLAANVLTFGAGSRLTVL.

Notes on this clone: Other DNA sequences in this specimen translate into the identical CDR3. This chain uses TRBV6-5 with TRBJ1-4, with D perhaps TRBD1 (6 bases). The germline V gene has CDR1 MNHEY and CDR2 SVGAGI. Trimming left V 2 bases short and J 2 bases short, with 6 bases between. The CDR3 contains 14 residues. This chain's CDR3 is CASSYGGTNEKLFF. The CDR3 nucleotides are TGTGCCAGCAGTTACGGGGGCACTAATGAAAAACTGTTTTTT.

There are a few counts of this clone. The chain is built from TRBV5-6 and TRBJ2-2; a possible D gene is TRBD2 (6 bases). Trimming pared 4 bases from V and 3 bases from J, leaving 13 bases between. Germline loops: CDR1 SGHDT, CDR2 YYEEEE. The CDR3 has 15 residues. The CDR3 here is CASSETRGDTGELFF. In DNA form, the CDR3 reads TGTGCCAGCAGCGAGACTAGAGGTGACACCGGGGAGCTGTTTTTT.

This clone was counted only a few times. In DNA, the CDR3 is TGTGCCACCAGCATAGGGGGGTCATGGGATGGCTACACCTTC. This translates into CATSIGGSWDGYTF. The chain is built from TRBV15 and TRBJ1-2, with D tentatively TRBD1 (6 bases). This CDR3 spans 14 amino acids. V was cut by 4 bases and J by 6 bases, with 15 bases left in between. CDR1 and CDR2 (germline): LNHNV, YYDKDF (reference sequence).

The rearrangement uses TRBV6-1 and TRBJ2-7; no definite D call. The CDR3 consists of 11 residues. V lost 6 bases and J 5 bases, leaving 8 bases between the germline ends. The germline gives CDR1 MNHNS, CDR2 SASEGT. This CDR3 reads CASSTLDEQYF. CDR3 bases: TGTGCCAGCAGCACCCTCGACGAGCAGTACTTC.

The V call is TRBV2, the J call TRBJ1-5; the D gene is possibly TRBD1 (5 bases). Between the trimmed V and J ends, which lost 6 bases and 0 bases, there was a span of 12 bases. CDR3 length equals 15 residues. Germline V gives CDR1 SNHLY, CDR2 FYNNEI. The CDR3 DNA reads TGTGCCAGCAGAGCCGGGGACTATAGCAATCAGCCCCAGCATTTT. This codes for CASRAGDYSNQPQHF.

This chain connects TRBV6-5 to TRBJ2-1, with D uncertain. Germline V gene lookup returns CDR1 MNHEY and CDR2 SVGAGI. Trimming pared 5 bases from V and 5 bases from J, leaving 10 bases between. The CDR3 covers 13 residues. The chain's CDR3 is CASSKVGDNEQFF. The DNA for the CDR3 is TGTGCCAGCAGTAAGGTTGGGGACAATGAGCAGTTCTTC.

This clone has more than one count but fewer than ten. The CDR3 DNA sequence: TGTGCCTGGAGTGTTGGAATTAACTATGGCTACACCTTC. Its translation: CAWSVGINYGYTF. The chain employs TRBV30 and TRBJ1-2; D is unclear. Germline-derived CDR1 and CDR2 are GTSNPN and SVGIG (reference sequence). This CDR3 spans 13 amino acids. Trimming took off 0 bases at V and 1 base at J, with 6 bases between the two ends. Using reference TRBV30 and TRBJ1-2 for the parts outside the CDR3, the full variable domain is SQTIHQWPATLVQPVGSPLSLECTVEGTSNPNLYWYRQAAGRGLQLLFYSVGIGQISSEVPQNLSASRPQDRQFILSSKKLLLSDSGFYLCAWSVGINYGYTFGSGTRLTVV.

This clone was detected only a few times. The chain has TRBV28 and TRBJ2-2; 8 nucleotides line up with TRBD1. The V and J ends lost 4 bases and 4 bases, in that order; junction bases with no gene match: 11. CDR3 length: 17 residues. Per germline, CDR1 MDHEN and CDR2 SYDVKM. This chain's CDR3 is CASSSSKGTGGTGELFF. CDR3 bases: TGTGCCAGCAGTTCGTCGAAAGGGACAGGTGGCACCGGGGAGCTGTTTTTT.

In its sample, this clone was seen a few times. The chain couples TRBV7-2 to TRBJ2-1; D may be TRBD2 (5 bases). Germline CDR1 reads SGHTA; CDR2 reads FQGNSA. Deletions cut 6 bases from V and 7 bases from J, with 25 bases between. This CDR3 is built from 17 residues. CDR3 DNA sequence: TGTGCCAGCAGTTTCGGTGGAGCCCCCGGTAGGAGGAATGAGCAGTTCTTC. Its protein product is CASSFGGAPGRRNEQFF.

In this sample, this clone turned up a few times. V is TRBV28 and J is TRBJ1-2; D is perhaps TRBD1 (6 bases). The CDR3 is made up of 13 amino acids. In germline, CDR1 is MDHEN, CDR2 SYDVKM. Between the trimmed V and J ends, which lost 5 bases and 2 bases, there was a span of 9 bases. DNA of the CDR3: TGTGCCAGCAGTAACAGGGAGAACTATGGCTACACCTTC. It specifies CASSNRENYGYTF.

This clone showed up just a few times. The chain joins TRBV2 to TRBJ2-1; 14 bases match TRBD2. Germline CDR1 and CDR2: SNHLY and FYNNEI. There are 17 residues in the CDR3. V was pared by 2 bases and J by 5 bases, with 5 bases of the junction left unmatched. CDR3 nucleotide sequence: TGTGCCAGCAGTGAATCCCCGGGACTAGCGGGAGACAATGAGCAGTTCTTC. As protein: CASSESPGLAGDNEQFF.